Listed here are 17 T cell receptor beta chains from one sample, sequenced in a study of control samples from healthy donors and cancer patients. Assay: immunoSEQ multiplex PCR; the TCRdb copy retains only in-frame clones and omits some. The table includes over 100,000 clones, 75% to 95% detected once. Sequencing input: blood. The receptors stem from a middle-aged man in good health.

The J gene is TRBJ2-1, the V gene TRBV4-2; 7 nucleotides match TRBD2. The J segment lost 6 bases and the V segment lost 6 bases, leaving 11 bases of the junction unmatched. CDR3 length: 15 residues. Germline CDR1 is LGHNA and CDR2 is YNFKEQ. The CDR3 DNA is TGTGCCAGCAGGCTAGCGGCTTGGAATGGCAATGAGCAGTTCTTC. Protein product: CASRLAAWNGNEQFF.

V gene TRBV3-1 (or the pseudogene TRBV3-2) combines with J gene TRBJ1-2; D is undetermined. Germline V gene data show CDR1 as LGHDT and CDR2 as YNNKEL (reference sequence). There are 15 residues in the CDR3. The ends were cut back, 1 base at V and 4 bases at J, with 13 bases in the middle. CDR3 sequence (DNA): TGTGCCAGCAGCCAAGTACAGTCCGGGGTCTATGGCTACACCTTC. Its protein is CASSQVQSGVYGYTF.

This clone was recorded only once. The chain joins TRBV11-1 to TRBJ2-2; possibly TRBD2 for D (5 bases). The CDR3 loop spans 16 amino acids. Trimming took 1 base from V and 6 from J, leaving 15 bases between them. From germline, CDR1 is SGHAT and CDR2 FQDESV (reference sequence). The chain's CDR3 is CASSLVAGFNAGELFF. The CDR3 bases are TGTGCCAGCAGCTTAGTTGCGGGCTTTAACGCCGGGGAGCTGTTTTTT.

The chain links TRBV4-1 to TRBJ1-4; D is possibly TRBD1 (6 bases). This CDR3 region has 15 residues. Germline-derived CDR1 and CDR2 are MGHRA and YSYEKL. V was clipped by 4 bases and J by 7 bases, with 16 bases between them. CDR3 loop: CASSRTGTGAEKLFF. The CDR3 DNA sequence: TGCGCCAGCAGCCGAACAGGGACGGGTGCTGAAAAACTGTTTTTT.

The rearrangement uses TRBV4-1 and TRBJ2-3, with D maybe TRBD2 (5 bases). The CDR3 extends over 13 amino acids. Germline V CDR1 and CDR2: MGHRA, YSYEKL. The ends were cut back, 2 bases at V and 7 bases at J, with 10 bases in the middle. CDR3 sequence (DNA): TGCGCCAGCAGCCAACGAGACGGGAATACGCAGTATTTT. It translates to CASSQRDGNTQYF.

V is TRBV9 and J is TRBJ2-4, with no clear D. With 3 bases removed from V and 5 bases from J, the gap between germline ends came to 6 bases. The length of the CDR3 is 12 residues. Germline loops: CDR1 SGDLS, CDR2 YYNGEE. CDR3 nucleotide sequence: TGTGCCAGCAGCGGACGGGAAAACATTCAGTACTTC. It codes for CASSGRENIQYF.

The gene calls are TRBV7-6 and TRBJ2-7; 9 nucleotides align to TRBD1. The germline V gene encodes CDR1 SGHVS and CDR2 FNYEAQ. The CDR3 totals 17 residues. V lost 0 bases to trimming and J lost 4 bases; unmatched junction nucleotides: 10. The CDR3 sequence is CASSLAATDRGGYEQYF. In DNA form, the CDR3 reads TGTGCCAGCAGCTTAGCGGCGACGGACAGGGGAGGGTACGAGCAGTACTTC.

CDR3 region: CASSTGHASYEQYF. In nucleotides, the CDR3 is TGTGCCAGCAGTACAGGACATGCCTCCTACGAGCAGTACTTC. The V call is TRBV25-1, the J call TRBJ2-7, with D possibly TRBD1 on 5 matching bases. Per germline, CDR1 MGHDK and CDR2 SYGVNS. This CDR3 spans 14 amino acids. Trimming removed 5 bases from V and 0 bases from J, with 11 bases in between.

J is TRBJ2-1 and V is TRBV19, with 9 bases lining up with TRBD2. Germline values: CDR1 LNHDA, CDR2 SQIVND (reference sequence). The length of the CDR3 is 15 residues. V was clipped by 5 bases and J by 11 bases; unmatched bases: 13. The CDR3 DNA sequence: TGTGCCAGTAGTCTACCCCCGGGAGCGGGGGGCCAGCAGTTCTTC. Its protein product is CASSLPPGAGGQQFF.

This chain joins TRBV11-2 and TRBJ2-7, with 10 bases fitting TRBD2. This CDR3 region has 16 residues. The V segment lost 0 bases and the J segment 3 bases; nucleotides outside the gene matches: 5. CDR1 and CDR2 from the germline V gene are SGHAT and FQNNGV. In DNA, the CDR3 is TGTGCCAGCAGCTTAGACGAGCGGGGGGGCCGCTACGAGCAGTACTTC. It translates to CASSLDERGGRYEQYF.

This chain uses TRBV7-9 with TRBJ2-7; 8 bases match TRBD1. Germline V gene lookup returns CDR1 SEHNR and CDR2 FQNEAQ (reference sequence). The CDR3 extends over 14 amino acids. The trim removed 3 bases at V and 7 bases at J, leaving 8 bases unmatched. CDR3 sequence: CASSFDRGSGEQYF. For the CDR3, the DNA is TGTGCCAGCAGCTTCGACAGGGGCTCGGGGGAGCAGTACTTC. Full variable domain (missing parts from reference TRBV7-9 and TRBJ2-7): DTGVSQNPRHKITKRGQNVTFRCDPISEHNRLYWYRQTLGQGPEFLTYFQNEAQLEKSRLLSDRFSAERPKGSFSTLEIQRTEQGDSAMYLCASSFDRGSGEQYFGPGTRLTVT.

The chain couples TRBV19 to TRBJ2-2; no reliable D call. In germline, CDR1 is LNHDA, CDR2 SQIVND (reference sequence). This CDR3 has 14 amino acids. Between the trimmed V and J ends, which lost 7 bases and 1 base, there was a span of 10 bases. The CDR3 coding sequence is TGTGCCAGTAATGAGCGATGGAACACCGGGGAGCTGTTTTTT. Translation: CASNERWNTGELFF.

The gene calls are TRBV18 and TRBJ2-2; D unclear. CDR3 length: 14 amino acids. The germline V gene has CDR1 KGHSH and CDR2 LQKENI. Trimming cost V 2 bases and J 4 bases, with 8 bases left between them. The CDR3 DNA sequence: TGTGCCAGCTCACCAGCAGCAAGCACCGGGGAGCTGTTTTTT. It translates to CASSPAASTGELFF.

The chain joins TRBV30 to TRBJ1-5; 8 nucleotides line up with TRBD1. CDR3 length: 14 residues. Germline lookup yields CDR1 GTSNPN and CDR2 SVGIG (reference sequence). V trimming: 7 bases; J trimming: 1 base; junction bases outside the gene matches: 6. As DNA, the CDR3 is TGTGCCTTCGACAGGGGAGCAAGCAATCAGCCCCAGCATTTT. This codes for CAFDRGASNQPQHF. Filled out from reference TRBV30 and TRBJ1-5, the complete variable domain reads SQTIHQWPATLVQPVGSPLSLECTVEGTSNPNLYWYRQAAGRGLQLLFYSVGIGQISSEVPQNLSASRPQDRQFILSSKKLLLSDSGFYLCAFDRGASNQPQHFGDGTRLSIL.

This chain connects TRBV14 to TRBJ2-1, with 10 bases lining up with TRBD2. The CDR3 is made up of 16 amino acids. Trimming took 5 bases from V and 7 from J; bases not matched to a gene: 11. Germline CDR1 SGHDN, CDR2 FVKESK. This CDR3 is CASSTSGVFLTNEQFF. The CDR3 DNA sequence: TGTGCCAGCAGCACTAGCGGGGTTTTCCTTACGAATGAGCAGTTCTTC.

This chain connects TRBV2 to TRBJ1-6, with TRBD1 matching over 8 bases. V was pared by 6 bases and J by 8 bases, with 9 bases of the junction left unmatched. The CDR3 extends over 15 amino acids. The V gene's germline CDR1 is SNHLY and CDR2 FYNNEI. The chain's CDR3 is CASRTDRAPYSPLHF. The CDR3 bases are TGTGCCAGCAGGACGGACAGGGCCCCCTATTCACCCCTCCACTTT. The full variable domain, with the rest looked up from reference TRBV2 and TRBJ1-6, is EPEVTQTPSHQVTQMGQEVILRCVPISNHLYFYWYRQILGQKVEFLVSFYNNEISEKSEIFDDQFSVERPDGSNFTLKIRSTKLEDSAMYFCASRTDRAPYSPLHFGNGTRLTVT.

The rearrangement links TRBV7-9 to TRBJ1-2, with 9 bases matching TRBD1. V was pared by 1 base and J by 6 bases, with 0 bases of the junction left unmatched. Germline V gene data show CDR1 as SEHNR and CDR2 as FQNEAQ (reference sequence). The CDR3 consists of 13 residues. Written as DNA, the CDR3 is TGTGCCAGCAGCTTAGGGGACAGGGATGGCTACACCTTC. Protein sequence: CASSLGDRDGYTF.